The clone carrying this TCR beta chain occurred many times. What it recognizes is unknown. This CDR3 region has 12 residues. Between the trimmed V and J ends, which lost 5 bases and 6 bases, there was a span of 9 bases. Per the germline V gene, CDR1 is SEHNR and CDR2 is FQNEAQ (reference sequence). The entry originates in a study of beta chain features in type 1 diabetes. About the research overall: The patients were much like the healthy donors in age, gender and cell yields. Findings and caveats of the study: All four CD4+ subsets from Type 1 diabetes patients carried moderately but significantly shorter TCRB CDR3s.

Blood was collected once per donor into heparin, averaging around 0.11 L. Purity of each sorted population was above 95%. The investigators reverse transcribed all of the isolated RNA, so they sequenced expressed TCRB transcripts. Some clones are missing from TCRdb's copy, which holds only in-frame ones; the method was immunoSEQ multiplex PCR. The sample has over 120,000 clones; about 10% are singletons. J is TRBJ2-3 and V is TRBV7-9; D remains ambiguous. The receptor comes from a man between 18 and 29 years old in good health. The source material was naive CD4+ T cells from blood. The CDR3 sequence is CASSPGLDTQYF. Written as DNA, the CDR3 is TGTGCCAGCAGCCCCGGGTTGGATACGCAGTATTTT.